These T cell receptor beta chains were read from a single sample in a study of blood T cell repertoires in COVID-19. Clones were sequenced by immunoSEQ multiplex PCR, and TCRdb holds only the in-frame ones, with some missing. The data hold fewer than 80,000 clones, with around 90% observed a single time. Source material: peripheral blood. These receptors all stem from a man in his forties or fifties with acute or convalescent COVID-19. Both conserved end residues are part of each CDR3. D genes are given only for firm matches. The listing skips clone size in some rows; elsewhere it reads once, few, many or a size class.

CDR3: CASSLGSSPLHF
DNA: TGTGCCAGCAGTTTAGGGAGTTCACCCCTCCACTTT
J: TRBJ1-6
size: .
V: TRBV12-3/TRBV12-4
D: .

CDR3: CASTPRVGQINYGYTF
DNA: TGTGCCAGCACTCCCAGGGTGGGACAGATAAACTATGGCTACACCTTC
J: TRBJ1-2
size: .
V: TRBV7-9
D: TRBD1

CDR3: CASSVRTGVSTGELFF
DNA: TGTGCCAGCAGCGTGAGGACAGGGGTGTCCACCGGGGAGCTGTTTTTT
J: TRBJ2-2
size: .
V: TRBV14
D: TRBD1

CDR3: CASSIVPSGRGETQYF
DNA: TGTGCCAGTAGTATAGTCCCATCGGGGCGGGGGGAGACCCAGTACTTC
J: TRBJ2-5
size: .
V: TRBV19
D: TRBD2

CDR3: CAWSAGQGPTDTQYF
DNA: TGTGCCTGGAGCGCAGGACAGGGCCCCACAGATACGCAGTATTTT
J: TRBJ2-3
size: .
V: TRBV30
D: TRBD1

CDR3: CASSLDRGKGETQYF
DNA: TGTGCCAGCAGCTTAGACCGGGGGAAGGGGGAGACCCAGTACTTC
J: TRBJ2-5
size: .
V: TRBV7-2
D: .

CDR3: CASSDPGRENYGYTF
DNA: TGTGCCAGCAGTGACCCGGGACGGGAGAACTATGGCTACACCTTC
J: TRBJ1-2
size: once
V: TRBV6-2/TRBV6-3
D: .

CDR3: CASSAPGSLDTQYF
DNA: TGCGCCAGCAGTGCCCCGGGGTCCCTAGATACGCAGTATTTT
J: TRBJ2-3
size: .
V: TRBV10-1
D: .

CDR3: CASSSAGAALRNEQYF
DNA: TGTGCCAGCAGTTCTGCAGGGGCCGCTCTTCGGAACGAGCAGTACTTC
J: TRBJ2-7
size: .
V: TRBV6-5
D: .

CDR3: CAWSVSSGAYNEQFF
DNA: TGTGCCTGGAGTGTAAGTAGCGGGGCCTACAATGAGCAGTTCTTC
J: TRBJ2-1
size: once
V: TRBV30
D: TRBD2

CDR3: CSVEDNDRVRCTEAFF
DNA: TGCAGCGTTGAAGATAATGACAGGGTGCGGTGCACTGAAGCTTTCTTT
J: TRBJ1-1
size: .
V: TRBV29-1
D: TRBD1

CDR3: CASSLTGQGAVGYTF
DNA: TGTGCCAGCAGCCTTACGGGACAGGGGGCCGTGGGCTACACCTTC
J: TRBJ1-2
size: .
V: TRBV5-5
D: TRBD1

CDR3: CASSLTVNEQYF
DNA: TGTGCCAGCAGTTTGACAGTGAACGAGCAGTACTTC
J: TRBJ2-7
size: .
V: TRBV6-2/TRBV6-3
D: .

CDR3: CASSQDTGTSGSTDTQYF
DNA: TGTGCCAGCAGCCAAGATACCGGGACTAGCGGGTCCACAGATACGCAGTATTTT
J: TRBJ2-3
size: .
V: TRBV14
D: TRBD2

CDR3: CASSLETGGMAKLFF
DNA: TGCGCCAGCAGCTTGGAAACGGGCGGGATGGCAAAACTGTTTTTT
J: TRBJ1-4
size: .
V: TRBV5-1
D: .

CDR3: CASSQDRVALSAGEQYF
DNA: TGTGCCAGCAGCCAAGATCGGGTGGCCTTGTCCGCTGGGGAGCAGTACTTC
J: TRBJ2-7
size: .
V: TRBV3-1/TRBV3-2
D: .

CDR3: CASSRGRMNTEAFF
DNA: TGTGCCAGCAGCCGAGGTCGGATGAACACTGAAGCTTTCTTT
J: TRBJ1-1
size: .
V: TRBV3-1/TRBV3-2
D: .

CDR3: CASSLEATVRLPQYF
DNA: TGTGCCAGCAGCTTGGAAGCGACGGTCCGGTTACCCCAGTACTTC
J: TRBJ2-5
size: .
V: TRBV5-5
D: .

CDR3: CASSPGQRQNTEAFF
DNA: TGCGCCAGCAGCCCGGGACAGAGACAGAACACTGAAGCTTTCTTT
J: TRBJ1-1
size: .
V: TRBV10-1
D: TRBD1

CDR3: CASSPDRGNYGYTF
DNA: TGTGCCAGCAGCCCTGACAGGGGTAACTATGGCTACACCTTC
J: TRBJ1-2
size: few
V: TRBV7-6
D: TRBD1

CDR3: CASSDNPRSSYNSPLHF
DNA: TGTGCCAGCAGTGACAACCCTCGGAGCTCCTATAATTCACCCCTCCACTTT
J: TRBJ1-6
size: .
V: TRBV25-1
D: .

CDR3: CASSHERGMNTEAFF
DNA: TGTGCCAGCAGCCACGAGCGAGGCATGAACACTGAAGCTTTCTTT
J: TRBJ1-1
size: .
V: TRBV7-8
D: .